The clone carrying this T cell receptor (beta chain) was observed once. The antigen is not known. Germline-derived CDR1 and CDR2 are SGHNT and YYREEE (reference sequence). This CDR3 is built from 19 residues. V lost 4 bases and J 0 bases, leaving 24 bases between the germline ends. The sample belongs to a study of cytotoxic CD8 clonotypes in ibrutinib-treated CLL. Background on the study: Of a cohort that held some 12 relapsed/refractory and fewer than 16 treatment-naive patients, roughly 18 were IGHV unmutated. On average, each sample had roughly 230,000 productive templates and 96,000 or so productive rearrangements. Study-level findings and limits: Relative to age-matched healthy donors, clonality at baseline was higher, and it tracked circulating CD8+ T-cell counts.

Sequencing was performed with immunoSEQ multiplex PCR; in TCRdb, only in-frame clones are kept and a portion is missing. The sample includes some 10,000 clones, approximately 80% of them seen just once. This chain links TRBV5-4 with TRBJ2-3; TRBD2 is a possible D gene (7 bases). The sequence derives from a human donor with chronic lymphocytic leukemia. The sample here was PBMCs, taken at disease progression, from a patient treated with ibrutinib. CDR3 region: CASSPNPRGAIKSTDTQYF. CDR3 DNA: TGTGCCAGCAGCCCGAACCCCCGGGGGGCCATAAAGAGCACAGATACGCAGTATTTT.